This TCR beta chain appears in the sequencing data of a study of Ad26.COV2.S vaccination and SARS-CoV-2 variants. Study-level background: The donor participated in the COV1001 trial, in its Ad26.COV2.S arm. The study gave Ad26.COV2.S intramuscularly, once or twice 56 days apart. General observations from the study: Estimates derived from TCR breadth and depth analyses may have underestimated total T cell responses.

Treatment of the sample: roughly 20 received Ad26.COV2.S at low or high dose, single or two shots; about 5 received placebo; per-sample allocation not given. Each sample was drawn 63 days after the first injection (of vaccine or placebo). Boston provided a donor who was an adult aged 18-55 years. In germline, CDR1 is MNHEY, CDR2 SMNVEV (reference sequence). V lost 10 bases and J 6 bases, leaving 18 bases between the germline ends. This CDR3 has 13 residues. Profiled with immunoSEQ multiplex PCR; TCRdb holds only in-frame clones, not every one. Of around 340,000 clones listed, 88% are singletons. A word on this clone: Its matching antigen is unknown.

The clonotype was recovered from a person between 18 and 65 years old who received the Ad26.COV2.S COVID-19 vaccine or a placebo. The chain uses TRBV27 and TRBJ1-1; a possible D gene is TRBD1 (6 bases). The material sequenced was peripheral blood, taken in a trial of Ad26.COV2.S vaccine versus placebo. Here the CDR3 reads CATGGATGSEAFF. In nucleotides, the CDR3 is TGTGCCACCGGGGGGGCCACCGGTTCTGAAGCTTTCTTT.